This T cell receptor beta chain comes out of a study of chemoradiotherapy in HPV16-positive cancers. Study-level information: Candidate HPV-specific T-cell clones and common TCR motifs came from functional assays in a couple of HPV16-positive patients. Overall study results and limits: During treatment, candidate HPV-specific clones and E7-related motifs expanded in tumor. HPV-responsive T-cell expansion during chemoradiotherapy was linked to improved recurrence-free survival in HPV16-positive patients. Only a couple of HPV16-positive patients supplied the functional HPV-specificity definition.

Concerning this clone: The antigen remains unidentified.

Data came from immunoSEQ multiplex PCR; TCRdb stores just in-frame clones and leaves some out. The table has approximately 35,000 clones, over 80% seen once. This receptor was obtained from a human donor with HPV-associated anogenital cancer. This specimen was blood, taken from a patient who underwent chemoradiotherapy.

Written as DNA, the CDR3 is TGTGCCAGCAGTTATTGGGGGCGGAGGGACTATGGCTACACCTTC. It codes for CASSYWGRRDYGYTF. The genes are TRBV6-5 and TRBJ1-2; perhaps TRBD1 as D (6 bases). The CDR3 spans 15 residues. The V gene's germline CDR1 is MNHEY and CDR2 SVGAGI. Trimming took off 3 bases at V and 3 bases at J, with 14 bases between the two ends.